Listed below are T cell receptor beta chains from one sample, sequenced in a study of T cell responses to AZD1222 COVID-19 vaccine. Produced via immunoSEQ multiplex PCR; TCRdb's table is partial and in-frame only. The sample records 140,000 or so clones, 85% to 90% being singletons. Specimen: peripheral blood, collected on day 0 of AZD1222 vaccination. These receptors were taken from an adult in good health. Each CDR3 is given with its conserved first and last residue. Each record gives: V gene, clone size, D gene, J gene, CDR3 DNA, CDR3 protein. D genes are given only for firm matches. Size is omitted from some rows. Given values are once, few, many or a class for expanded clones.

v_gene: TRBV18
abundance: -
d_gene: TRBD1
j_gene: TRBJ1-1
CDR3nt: TGTGCCAGCTCACCTAACCAGGGGGATACTGAAGCTTTCTTT
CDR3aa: CASSPNQGDTEAFF

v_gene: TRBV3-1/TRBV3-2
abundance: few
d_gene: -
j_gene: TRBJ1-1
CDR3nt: TGTGCCAGCAGCCCCCCCGGGGGGCGAACGGAAGCTTTCTTT
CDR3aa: CASSPPGGRTEAFF

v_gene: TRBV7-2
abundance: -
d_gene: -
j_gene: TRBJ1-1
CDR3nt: TGTGCCAGCAGCCCCCGAGGCACTGAAGCTTTCTTT
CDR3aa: CASSPRGTEAFF

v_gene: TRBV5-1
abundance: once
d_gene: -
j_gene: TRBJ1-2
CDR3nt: TGCGCCAGCAGTAACACAGGTAGCCCCAGCTATGGCTACACCTTC
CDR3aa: CASSNTGSPSYGYTF

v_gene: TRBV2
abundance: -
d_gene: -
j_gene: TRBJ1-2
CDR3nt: TGTGCCAGCAGGGCAGACAGGGGCTACACCTTC
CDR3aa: CASRADRGYTF

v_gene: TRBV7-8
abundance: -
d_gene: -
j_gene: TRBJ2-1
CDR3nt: TGTGCCAGCAGCTTATTCGGGTCTGGTTACAATGAGCAGTTCTTC
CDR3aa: CASSLFGSGYNEQFF

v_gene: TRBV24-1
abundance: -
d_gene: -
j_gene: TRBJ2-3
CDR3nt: TGTGCCACCCGGGGGGCAGGCACAGATACGCAGTATTTT
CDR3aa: CATRGAGTDTQYF

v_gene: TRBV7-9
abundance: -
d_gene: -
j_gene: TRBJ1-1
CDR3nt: TGTGCCAGCAGCTTAGGCCCCGAGGCACACCATACGGGCACTGAAGCTTTCTTT
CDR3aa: CASSLGPEAHHTGTEAFF

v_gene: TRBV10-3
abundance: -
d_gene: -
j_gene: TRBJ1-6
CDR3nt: TGTGCCATCAGTGAGTCCGGAGATTCACCCCTCCACTTT
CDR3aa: CAISESGDSPLHF

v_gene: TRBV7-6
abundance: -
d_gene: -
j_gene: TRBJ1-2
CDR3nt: TGTGCCAGCAGCCTAGGGGGTGGCTACACCTTC
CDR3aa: CASSLGGGYTF

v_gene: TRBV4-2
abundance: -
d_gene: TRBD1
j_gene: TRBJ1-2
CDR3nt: TGTGCCAGCAGCCCGGGACAGGGGGCCAATTATGGCTACACCTTC
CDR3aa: CASSPGQGANYGYTF

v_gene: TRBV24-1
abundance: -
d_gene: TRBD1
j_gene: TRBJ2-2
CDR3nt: TGTGCCACCAGTGACCCGACAGGGATTACCGGGGAGCTGTTTTTT
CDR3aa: CATSDPTGITGELFF

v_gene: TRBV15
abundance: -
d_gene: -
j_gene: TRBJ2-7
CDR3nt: TGTGCCACCAGCAGAGGGGATCCCTACGAGCAGTACTTC
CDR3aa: CATSRGDPYEQYF

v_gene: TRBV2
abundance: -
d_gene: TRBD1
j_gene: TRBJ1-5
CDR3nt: TGTGCCAGCAGACCAGGACAGGGAGGGAATCAGCCCCAGCATTTT
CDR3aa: CASRPGQGGNQPQHF

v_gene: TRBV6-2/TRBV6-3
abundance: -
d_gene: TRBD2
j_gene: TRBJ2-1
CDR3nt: TGTGCCAGCAGTCCGACTAGCGGGGGGTACAATGAGCAGTTCTTC
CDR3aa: CASSPTSGGYNEQFF

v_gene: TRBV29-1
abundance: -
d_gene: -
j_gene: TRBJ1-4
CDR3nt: TGCAGCGGTGCAGGGAAGGAAAAACTGTTTTTT
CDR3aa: CSGAGKEKLFF

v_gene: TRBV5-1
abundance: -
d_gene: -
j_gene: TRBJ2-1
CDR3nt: TGCGCCAGCAGCTTGGATGGGGGCATACCCTACAATGAGCAGTTCTTC
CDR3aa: CASSLDGGIPYNEQFF

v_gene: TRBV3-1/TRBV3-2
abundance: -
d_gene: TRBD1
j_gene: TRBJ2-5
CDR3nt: TGTGCCAGCAACCTCCTGACAGGGAAAGAGACCCAGTACTTC
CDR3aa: CASNLLTGKETQYF

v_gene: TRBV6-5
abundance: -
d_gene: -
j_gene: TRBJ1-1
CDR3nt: TGTGCCAGCAGGGCCCCTCGGGGGAATACTGAAGCTTTCTTT
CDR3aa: CASRAPRGNTEAFF

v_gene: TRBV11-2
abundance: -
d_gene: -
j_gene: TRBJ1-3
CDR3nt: TGTGCCAGCAGCCTCGGCGAGGGAGACAACACCATATATTTT
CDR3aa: CASSLGEGDNTIYF

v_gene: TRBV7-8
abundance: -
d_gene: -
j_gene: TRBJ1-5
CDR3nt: TGTGCCAGCAGCTCCTATGAGAGGGGCAATCAGCCCCAGCATTTT
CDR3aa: CASSSYERGNQPQHF

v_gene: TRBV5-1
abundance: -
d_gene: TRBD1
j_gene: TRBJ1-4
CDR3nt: TGCGCCAGTAAAGGACAGGGGAATGAAAAACTGTTTTTT
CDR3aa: CASKGQGNEKLFF

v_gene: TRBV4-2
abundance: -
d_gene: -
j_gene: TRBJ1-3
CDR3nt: TGTGCCAGCAGGCTGGCAGGGAAAAACACCATATATTTT
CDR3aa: CASRLAGKNTIYF

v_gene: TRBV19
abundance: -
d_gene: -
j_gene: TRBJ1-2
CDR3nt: TGTGCCAGTAGTATAGAGGGCGGCTACACCTTC
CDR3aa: CASSIEGGYTF

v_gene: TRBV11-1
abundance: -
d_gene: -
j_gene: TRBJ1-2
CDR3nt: TGTGCCAGCAGCTCCGTCCCGAATTTCTATGGCTACACCTTC
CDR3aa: CASSSVPNFYGYTF

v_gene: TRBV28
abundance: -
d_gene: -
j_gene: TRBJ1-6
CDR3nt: TGTGCCAGCAGCCTGTCAAGTTCACCCCTCCACTTT
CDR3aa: CASSLSSSPLHF

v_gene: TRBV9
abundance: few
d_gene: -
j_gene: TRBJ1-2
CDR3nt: TGTGCCAGCAGCGTAGCCGGGGGCTATGGCTACACCTTC
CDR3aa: CASSVAGGYGYTF

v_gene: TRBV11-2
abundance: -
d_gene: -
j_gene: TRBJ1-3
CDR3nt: TGTGCCAGCAGCGCACGACAGCTGCTCTCTGGAAACACCATATATTTT
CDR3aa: CASSARQLLSGNTIYF

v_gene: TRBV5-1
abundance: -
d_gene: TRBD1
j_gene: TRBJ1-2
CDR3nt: TGCGCCAGCAGCTGGACAGGGGGCGCGTATGGCTACACCTTC
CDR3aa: CASSWTGGAYGYTF

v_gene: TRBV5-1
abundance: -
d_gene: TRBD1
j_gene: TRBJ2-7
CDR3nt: TGCGCCAGCAGCTTGAGGGGACAGGGGTTACACGAGCAGTACTTC
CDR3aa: CASSLRGQGLHEQYF

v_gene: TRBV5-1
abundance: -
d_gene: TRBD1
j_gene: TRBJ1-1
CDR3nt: TGCGCCAGCAGCCCGGGGACAGATGAAGCTTTCTTT
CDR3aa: CASSPGTDEAFF

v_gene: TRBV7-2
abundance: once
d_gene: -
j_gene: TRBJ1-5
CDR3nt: TGTGCCAGCAGCCCCGGACAGCCGAGCAATCAGCCCCAGCATTTT
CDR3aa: CASSPGQPSNQPQHF

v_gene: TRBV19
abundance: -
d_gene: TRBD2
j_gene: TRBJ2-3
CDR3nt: TGTGCCAGTAGTATGCAAGCGGGAGGATCAGATACGCAGTATTTT
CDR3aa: CASSMQAGGSDTQYF

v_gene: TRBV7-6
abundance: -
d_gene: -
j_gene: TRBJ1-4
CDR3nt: TGTGCCAGCAGCTTATATTGGGACACTAATGAAAAACTGTTTTTT
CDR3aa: CASSLYWDTNEKLFF

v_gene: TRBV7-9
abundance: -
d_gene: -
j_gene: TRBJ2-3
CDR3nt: TGTGCCAGCAGCTCCTATGGGCGTAGCACAGATACGCAGTATTTT
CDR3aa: CASSSYGRSTDTQYF

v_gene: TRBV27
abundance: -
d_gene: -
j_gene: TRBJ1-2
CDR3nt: TGTGCCAGCAGTCCCGAACTAAGGGGTGGGGGCTACACCTTC
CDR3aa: CASSPELRGGGYTF

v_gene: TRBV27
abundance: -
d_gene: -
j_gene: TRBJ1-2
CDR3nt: TGTGCCAGCAGTTTATCGGGGGGCGGGATGCGAAGGGTTGGCTACACCTTC
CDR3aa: CASSLSGGGMRRVGYTF

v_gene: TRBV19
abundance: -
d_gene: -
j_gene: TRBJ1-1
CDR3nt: TGTGCCAGTAGTATCTCGGGGCACACTGAAGCTTTCTTT
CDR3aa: CASSISGHTEAFF

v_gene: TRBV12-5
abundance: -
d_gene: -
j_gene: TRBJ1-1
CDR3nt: TGTGCTAGTGGTTTGGCCCGGTATGAGTACAGACCTGAAGCTTTCTTT
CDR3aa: CASGLARYEYRPEAFF

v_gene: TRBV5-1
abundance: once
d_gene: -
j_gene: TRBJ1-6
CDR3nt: TGCGCCAGCAGCGCGGACAGCCCCCCACCCCTCCACTTT
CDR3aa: CASSADSPPPLHF

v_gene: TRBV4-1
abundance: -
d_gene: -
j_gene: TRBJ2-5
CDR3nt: TGCGCCAGCAGCTCCATTTATTCGCTGCAAGAGACCCAGTACTTC
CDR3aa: CASSSIYSLQETQYF

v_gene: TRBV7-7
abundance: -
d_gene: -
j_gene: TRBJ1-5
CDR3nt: TGTGCCAGCAGCTTAAGCGCGGGTGAGCCCCAGCATTTT
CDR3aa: CASSLSAGEPQHF